Below are 19 T cell receptor beta chains sequenced from a single sample in a study of chemoradiotherapy in HPV16-positive cancers. Sequencing used immunoSEQ multiplex PCR; TCRdb keeps in-frame clones, though not all of them. The sample includes around 10,000 clones, around 66% of them seen just once. This specimen was taken from a patient who underwent chemoradiotherapy. These receptors originate from a human donor with HPV-associated anogenital cancer.

The V call is TRBV5-6, the J call TRBJ2-7, with D possibly TRBD1 on 5 matching bases. Per the germline V gene, CDR1 is SGHDT and CDR2 is YYEEEE. CDR3 size: 13 residues. V was clipped by 2 bases and J by 11 bases, with 17 bases between them. CDR3 sequence reads: CASSLFQGTNEYF. The CDR3 DNA is TGTGCCAGCAGCTTATTCCAGGGCACGAACGAGTACTTC.

This clone turned up a few times. This chain links TRBV4-1 with TRBJ1-1, with TRBD1 as a possible D gene (6 bases). The germline V gene encodes CDR1 MGHRA and CDR2 YSYEKL. The CDR3 is made up of 15 amino acids. V lost 0 bases and J 5 bases, leaving 13 bases between the germline ends. CDR3 nucleotide sequence: TGCGCCAGCAGCCAAGATAGCGGAGGGGGGACTGAAGCTTTCTTT. This gives the protein CASSQDSGGGTEAFF.

This clone has a handful of counts. V is TRBV29-1 and J is TRBJ2-7; tentatively, D is TRBD2 (5 bases). Germline CDR1 reads SQVTM; CDR2 reads ANQGSEA. Trimming left V 5 bases short and J 1 base short, with 12 bases between. This CDR3 contains 13 residues. The CDR3 region has the DNA TGCAGCGTTCTCACCGGGATGTCCTACGAGCAGTACTTC. Protein product: CSVLTGMSYEQYF.

This sequence joins TRBV4-1 and TRBJ1-2, with 9 nucleotides matching TRBD1. In germline, CDR1 is MGHRA, CDR2 YSYEKL. Trimming removed 3 bases from V and 3 bases from J; junction bases left unmatched: 8. CDR3 length equals 16 residues. The CDR3 loop is CASSQVTGGDYYGYTF. CDR3 in DNA: TGCGCCAGCAGCCAGGTCACAGGGGGCGATTACTATGGCTACACCTTC.

This clone is large within its sample. The J gene is TRBJ1-2, the V gene TRBV28; possible D gene TRBD1, 5 bases. Between the trimmed V and J ends, which lost 6 bases and 4 bases, there was a span of 12 bases. Germline V gene data show CDR1 as MDHEN and CDR2 as SYDVKM. The CDR3 loop spans 13 amino acids. The CDR3 region has the DNA TGTGCCAGCAGCATCGGGGGTAGCTATGGCTACACCTTC. This sequence encodes CASSIGGSYGYTF.

J is TRBJ2-1 and V is TRBV7-3, with D unclear. From germline, CDR1 is SGHTA and CDR2 FQGTGA. Trimming pared 0 bases from V and 4 bases from J, leaving 4 bases between. CDR3 length: 13 amino acids. The CDR3 spells CASSLTRYNEQFF. The CDR3 coding sequence is TGTGCCAGCAGCTTAACCAGATACAATGAGCAGTTCTTC. Full variable domain (remainder filled in from reference TRBV7-3 and TRBJ2-1): GAGVSQTPSNKVTEKGKYVELRCDPISGHTALYWYRQSLGQGPEFLIYFQGTGAADDSGLPNDRFFAVRPEGSVSTLKIQRTERGDSAVYLCASSLTRYNEQFFGPGTRLTVL.

The chain links TRBV6-1 to TRBJ1-1; D gene ambiguous. Trimming left V 7 bases short and J 3 bases short, with 6 bases between. CDR1 MNHNS and CDR2 SASEGT come from the germline V gene. The CDR3 extends over 11 amino acids. The CDR3 reads CASISHTEAFF. CDR3 bases: TGTGCCAGCATATCTCACACTGAAGCTTTCTTT.

The rearrangement uses TRBV5-4 and TRBJ2-2; possible D gene TRBD2, 6 bases. With 9 bases removed from V and 0 bases from J, the gap between germline ends came to 15 bases. This CDR3 is built from 15 residues. Germline CDR1 and CDR2: SGHNT and YYREEE (reference sequence). The CDR3 region is CATTWAGTNTGELFF. The DNA of the CDR3 is TGTGCCACCACCTGGGCGGGGACGAACACCGGGGAGCTGTTTTTT.

The sample holds one count of this clone. This chain uses TRBV30 with TRBJ1-2, with D perhaps TRBD1 (6 bases). CDR1 GTSNPN and CDR2 SVGIG come from the germline V gene (reference sequence). V lost 4 bases, J lost 8 bases, and 23 bases lay in between. The CDR3 consists of 15 residues. As DNA, the CDR3 is TGTGCCTGGACTCCACCGACAGGCCTACTAGGCGGCTACACCTTC. As protein: CAWTPPTGLLGGYTF.

A single count supports this clone. The chain links TRBV6-1 to TRBJ1-3; D is possibly TRBD1 (5 bases). Germline loops: CDR1 MNHNS, CDR2 SASEGT. V lost 3 bases and J lost 0, with 9 bases in between. The CDR3 spans 15 residues. CDR3 sequence: CASSDGGSSGNTIYF. In nucleotides, the CDR3 is TGTGCCAGCAGTGACGGGGGTAGCTCTGGAAACACCATATATTTT.

In its sample, this clone was seen once. The gene calls are TRBV6-6 and TRBJ2-5; D not certain. The germline V and J ends were trimmed by 1 base and 5 bases, with 17 bases remaining between them. CDR1 is MNHNY and CDR2 is SVGAGI in the germline V gene (reference sequence). CDR3 size: 16 residues. CDR3 bases: TGTGCCAGCAGTTACTTGACAACGGAAATTGCGGAGACCCAGTACTTC. Its translation: CASSYLTTEIAETQYF.

This clone was picked up a small number of times. V and J are TRBV25-1 and TRBJ1-2; D call uncertain. CDR3 length: 13 amino acids. The germline V gene encodes CDR1 MGHDK and CDR2 SYGVNS. The ends were cut back, 3 bases at V and 4 bases at J, with 9 bases in the middle. CDR3 amino acids: CASSDPGFYGYTF. In DNA, the CDR3 is TGTGCCAGCAGTGACCCGGGGTTCTATGGCTACACCTTC.

This clone has a handful of counts. The chain joins TRBV4-3 to TRBJ2-3; maybe TRBD1 (5 bases). CDR3 size: 15 residues. Germline V lookup: CDR1 LGHNA, CDR2 YSLEER. Trimming took off 4 bases at V and 3 bases at J, with 14 bases between the two ends. CDR3 bases: TGCGCCAGCAGCCCAGGGTCGCATCGGACAGATACGCAGTATTTT. Protein sequence: CASSPGSHRTDTQYF.

The chain has TRBV9 and TRBJ2-7; D perhaps matches TRBD2 (5 bases). V lost 0 bases, J lost 2 bases, and 12 bases lay in between. The CDR3 sequence is 15 residues long. CDR1 is SGDLS, CDR2 YYNGEE, per germline. CDR3 sequence reads: CASSVELGGAYEQYF. As DNA, the CDR3 is TGTGCCAGCAGCGTAGAACTAGGAGGTGCCTACGAGCAGTACTTC.

The rearrangement joins TRBV14 to TRBJ2-2, with 9 bases matching TRBD1. The J segment lost 7 bases and the V segment lost 8 bases, leaving 11 bases of the junction unmatched. The germline CDR1 and CDR2 sequences are SGHDN and FVKESK. This CDR3 spans 15 amino acids. Here the CDR3 reads CASWPYRGQGGELFF. CDR3 nucleotide sequence: TGTGCCAGCTGGCCCTACAGGGGGCAGGGCGGGGAGCTGTTTTTT. The complete variable domain, with remaining parts taken from reference TRBV14 and TRBJ2-2, reads EAGVTQFPSHSVIEKGQTVTLRCDPISGHDNLYWYRRVMGKEIKFLLHFVKESKQDESGMPNNRFLAERTGGTYSTLKVQPAELEDSGVYFCASWPYRGQGGELFFGEGSRLTVL.

The gene calls are TRBV15 and TRBJ2-1, with 9 bases aligning to TRBD2. The ends lost 4 bases at V and 7 bases at J; junction bases unmatched: 14. This CDR3 comprises 17 residues. Germline V CDR1 and CDR2: LNHNV, YYDKDF (reference sequence). The CDR3 is CATSIRAPGLARNEQFF. CDR3 DNA sequence: TGTGCCACCAGCATCCGGGCACCGGGACTAGCCCGGAATGAGCAGTTCTTC.

The chain is built from TRBV15 and TRBJ1-1; D gene unclear. With 1 base removed from V and 4 bases from J, the gap between germline ends came to 10 bases. The CDR3 consists of 14 residues. CDR1 and CDR2 from the germline V gene are LNHNV and YYDKDF (reference sequence). The CDR3 spells CATSRGRVGTEAFF. CDR3 nucleotides: TGTGCCACCAGCAGAGGGAGGGTCGGCACTGAAGCTTTCTTT. Looking up the rest from reference TRBV15 and TRBJ1-1 gives the full variable domain: DAMVIQNPRYQVTQFGKPVTLSCSQTLNHNVMYWYQQKSSQAPKLLFHYYDKDFNNEADTPDNFQSRRPNTSFCFLDIRSPGLGDTAMYLCATSRGRVGTEAFFGQGTRLTVV.

The chain joins TRBV7-9 to TRBJ2-1; D possibly corresponds to TRBD2 (5 bases). Germline lookup yields CDR1 SEHNR and CDR2 FQNEAQ (reference sequence). The CDR3 totals 13 residues. The V gene lost 6 bases and the J gene lost 1 base, with 7 bases spanning the gap. The CDR3 sequence: CASRADSYNEQFF. The DNA for the CDR3 is TGTGCCAGCAGAGCGGATTCCTACAATGAGCAGTTCTTC.

The chain is built from TRBV5-1 and TRBJ1-4; D gene uncertain. The V end was cut by 2 bases, the J end by 8 bases, with 19 bases between. The CDR3 extends over 16 amino acids. Germline V gene sequence: CDR1 SGHRS, CDR2 YFSETQ. The CDR3 nucleotides are TGCGCCAGCAGCTTATTCCACCGGCAGCCAAGGGAAAAACTGTTTTTT. It codes for CASSLFHRQPREKLFF. Variable domain in full (rest from reference TRBV5-1 and TRBJ1-4): KAGVTQTPRYLIKTRGQQVTLSCSPISGHRSVSWYQQTPGQGLQFLFEYFSETQRNKGNFPGRFSGRQFSNSRSEMNVSTLELGDSALYLCASSLFHRQPREKLFFGSGTQLSVL.